The 20 T cell receptor beta chains reported below all come from one sample, sequenced in a study of T cell clonality in common variable immunodeficiency. Study findings and constraints: Fewer deletions and N-nucleotide insertions were reportedly seen in common variable immunodeficiency TCR beta sequences.

Sequenced by immunoSEQ multiplex PCR; TCRdb stores in-frame clones only, minus some. The sample shows 15,000 to 16,000 clones, and roughly 4.9% sits with its ten largest clones. No antigens are known for them. Sequencing was performed on peripheral blood mononuclear cells. The origin of the receptors is a human donor with common variable immunodeficiency.

About this clone: From the germline J gene comes the end of the CDR3, since the read stops 3 residues before it. V usage is TRBV7-8 and J usage is TRBJ2-5, with TRBD1 as a possible D gene (5 bases). The V and J ends lost 1 base and 2 bases respectively, with 11 bases between them. Germline assignment: CDR1 SGHVS and CDR2 FQNEAQ. CDR3 length: 15 residues. The CDR3 DNA, read in part, is TGTGCCAGCAGCTTAGGAAGGGGTGCACAAGAGACC. It yields the protein CASSLGRGAQET. The full-length CDR3 reads as CASSLGRGAQETQYF. The whole variable domain, filled in from reference TRBV7-8 and TRBJ2-5, reads GAGVSQSPRYKVAKRGQDVALRCDPISGHVSLFWYQQALGQGPEFLTYFQNEAQLDKSGLPSDRFFAERPEGSVSTLKIQRTQQEDSAVYLCASSLGRGAQETQYFGPGTRLLVL.

A word on this clone: The CDR3 end falls 3 residues outside the read, so it is completed with the germline J gene. The chain couples TRBV19 to TRBJ1-6, with TRBD1 matching 9 bases. V shed 2 bases, J shed 8 bases, and the junction held 7 bases outside the gene matches. CDR1 is LNHDA and CDR2 is SQIVND in the germline V gene (reference sequence). There are 16 residues in the CDR3. CDR3 sequence: CASSITGTGPYSPLHF. The part of the CDR3 DNA that was read is TGTGCCAGTAGTATAACCGGGACAGGGCCTTATTCACCC.

CDR3 DNA, as far as it was read: TGCAGTGCTCTAAGGGATCTAGCGACAGATACG. Its translation is CSALRDLATDT. The entire CDR3 reads CSALRDLATDTQYF. The chain combines TRBV20-1 with TRBJ2-3; a possible D gene is TRBD2 (6 bases). The missing CDR3 end, 3 residues past where the read stops, is filled in from the germline J gene. The CDR3 extends over 14 amino acids. Trimming removed 5 bases at V and 3 bases at J, with 15 bases between. CDR1 and CDR2 (germline): DFQATT, SNEGSKA (reference sequence).

As regards this clone: One end of the junction is discordant with germline, which a read error may explain. The CDR3 end is not reached by the read, which stops 3 residues before it; the germline J gene fills it in. V and J are TRBV12-3 or TRBV12-4 and TRBJ2-5; D remains unclear. The CDR3 runs to 12 residues. The sequenced part of the CDR3 DNA is TGTGCCAGCAGTAAACACCAGGAGACC. Translated, it gives CASSKHQET. From start to end, the CDR3 is CASSKHQETQYF.

A note on this clone: The read is 3 residues too short to cover the CDR3 end, so that end is filled in from the germline J gene. V is TRBV29-1 and J is TRBJ2-5; possibly TRBD1 for D (7 bases). The CDR3 extends over 14 amino acids. Trimming left V 3 bases short and J 5 bases short, with 16 bases between. Per the germline V gene, CDR1 is SQVTM and CDR2 is ANQGSEA. The CDR3 sequence: CSVDSGPGGETQYF. CDR3 DNA, as far as it was read: TGCAGCGTTGACTCAGGACCAGGGGGGGAGACC.

Incomplete CDR3 DNA: TGTGCCAGCAGCTTACGGTCCGGGGCCAACGTC. This codes for CASSLRSGANV. The entire CDR3 protein is CASSLRSGANVLTF. The chain links TRBV7-9 to TRBJ2-6, with D hard to call. The missing CDR3 end, 3 residues past where the read stops, is filled in from the germline J gene. This CDR3 comprises 14 residues. The V gene lost 2 bases and the J gene lost 4 bases, with 6 bases spanning the gap. CDR1 is SEHNR and CDR2 is FQNEAQ in the germline V gene (reference sequence).

The chain's CDR3 is CASSIGQGAKIYSNQPQHF. CDR3 DNA (partial): TGTGCCAGTAGTATAGGTCAGGGGGCTAAGATCTATAGCAATCAGCCC. V usage is TRBV19 and J usage is TRBJ1-5; 8 bases line up with TRBD1. The CDR3 end falls 3 residues outside the read, so it is completed with the germline J gene. Trimming took 1 base from V and 0 from J; bases not matched to a gene: 11. Germline loops: CDR1 LNHDA, CDR2 SQIVND (reference sequence). The CDR3 totals 19 residues. Full variable domain (missing parts from reference TRBV19 and TRBJ1-5): DGGITQSPKYLFRKEGQNVTLSCEQNLNHDAMYWYRQDPGQGLRLIYYSQIVNDFQKGDIAEGYSVSREKKESFPLTVTSAQKNPTAFYLCASSIGQGAKIYSNQPQHFGDGTRLSIL.

Concerning this clone: The read terminates 3 residues before the CDR3 end, so the remaining end is supplied by the germline J gene. The chain uses TRBV2 and TRBJ2-5, with 11 nucleotides matching TRBD2. From germline, CDR1 is SNHLY and CDR2 FYNNEI. J was trimmed by 5 bases and V by 7 bases; bases with no gene match: 6. The CDR3 runs to 14 residues. CDR3 residues: CASKIIAGGETQYF. Partial CDR3 DNA: TGTGCCAGCAAAATAATAGCGGGGGGGGAGACC.

Details on this clone: The read halts 3 residues ahead of the CDR3 end, with the missing end drawn from the germline J gene. The chain has TRBV27 and TRBJ2-3, with 13 bases aligning to TRBD2. The ends lost 2 bases at V and 0 bases at J; junction bases unmatched: 5. The V gene's germline CDR1 is MNHEY and CDR2 SMNVEV (reference sequence). The CDR3 runs to 18 residues. The CDR3 DNA, read in part, is TGTGCCAGCAGTTTAGGTGGACTAGCGGGAGCTAGCACAGATACG. The encoded protein is CASSLGGLAGASTDT. The whole CDR3 reads CASSLGGLAGASTDTQYF.

According to its frequency, this clone is large. The read ends 3 residues shy of where the CDR3 ends; the end is completed using the germline J gene. The chain employs TRBV20-1 and TRBJ2-3, with D tentatively TRBD2 (6 bases). Trimming stripped 4 bases from V and 0 bases from J, with 14 bases between. The CDR3 has 15 amino acids. Germline lookup yields CDR1 DFQATT and CDR2 SNEGSKA (reference sequence). The covered CDR3 bases are TGCAGTGCTATCCGTCCGGGGACTAGCACAGATACG. Amino acid sequence: CSAIRPGTSTDT. The complete CDR3 reads CSAIRPGTSTDTQYF.

Worth noting for this clone: Read data end 3 residues before the CDR3 end; the end is taken from the germline J gene. The chain has TRBV6-2 or TRBV6-3 and TRBJ1-4; 7 bases fit TRBD1. Germline V lookup: CDR1 MNHEY, CDR2 SVGEGT. The CDR3 length is 15 residues. The V and J ends lost 2 bases and 4 bases, in that order; junction bases with no gene match: 4. The CDR3 bases that were read are TGTGCCAGCAGTTACCGGGACAGTCTTAATGAAAAA. Translated: CASSYRDSLNEK. In full, the CDR3 is CASSYRDSLNEKLFF.

In the case of this clone: The read terminates 3 residues before the CDR3 end, so the remaining end is supplied by the germline J gene. V is TRBV10-1 and J is TRBJ2-1; D is ambiguous. Germline CDR1 is WNHNN and CDR2 is SYGVQD (reference sequence). The CDR3 is 13 amino acids. Trimming left V 10 bases short and J 7 bases short, with 17 bases between. The CDR3 region is CATPQWKGNEQFF. The covered CDR3 bases are TGCGCCACCCCCCAATGGAAGGGTAATGAG.

In terms of frequency, this clone is medium-sized. CDR3 DNA (partial): TGTGCCACCAGCAGGGATAGCAATCAGCCC. Translated, it gives CATSRDSNQP. The entire CDR3 protein is CATSRDSNQPQHF. The chain carries TRBV10-3 and TRBJ1-5; maybe TRBD1 (5 bases). With the read ending 3 residues before the CDR3 end, the germline J gene is used to fill in that end. The CDR3 is made up of 13 amino acids. Germline CDR1 reads ENHRY; CDR2 reads SYGVKD. Trimming removed 10 bases at V and 0 bases at J, with 10 bases between.

This clone is called medium-sized based on its frequency. The CDR3 end is not reached by the read, which stops 3 residues before it; the germline J gene fills it in. This chain joins TRBV4-2 and TRBJ2-7; 8 bases line up with TRBD2. V lost 4 bases and J lost 0; bases outside the gene matches: 20. Germline CDR1 and CDR2: LGHNA and YNFKEQ. The CDR3 covers 20 residues. CDR3 region: CASSPLADRPGAESSYEQYF. CDR3 bases read: TGTGCCAGCAGCCCACTAGCGGACCGACCCGGAGCTGAGAGCTCCTACGAG.

Comment on this clone: The sequenced fragment ends 3 residues before the CDR3 boundary, so the rest is inferred from the germline J gene. The genes are TRBV5-4 and TRBJ1-2; no firm D call. CDR3 length equals 12 residues. V was trimmed by 0 bases and J by 4 bases, leaving 4 bases between them. Germline CDR1 and CDR2: SGHNT and YYREEE (reference sequence). The CDR3 reads CASSLEGYGYTF. Incomplete CDR3 DNA: TGTGCCAGCAGCTTGGAAGGCTATGGC.

Remarks on this clone: Read data end 3 residues before the CDR3 end; the end is taken from the germline J gene. The chain combines TRBV7-9 with TRBJ2-7, with D hard to call. Trimming shortened V by 5 bases and J by 3 bases, and 2 bases separated the two germline ends. The CDR3 loop spans 10 amino acids. Germline V gene data show CDR1 as SEHNR and CDR2 as FQNEAQ (reference sequence). The CDR3 loop reads CASSRYEQYF. CDR3 DNA (partial): TGTGCCAGCAGCCGCTACGAG.

A word on this clone: The sequence runs out 3 residues before the end of the CDR3; the remainder is reconstructed from the germline J gene. The chain uses TRBV6-1 and TRBJ2-5; TRBD1 aligns across 10 bases. Germline lookup yields CDR1 MNHNS and CDR2 SASEGT. This CDR3 contains 15 residues. The V segment lost 2 bases and the J segment 5 bases; nucleotides outside the gene matches: 5. The sequenced part of the CDR3 DNA is TGTGCCAGCAGTGAACCGACAGGGGGCTGGGAGACC. This sequence encodes CASSEPTGGWET. The entire CDR3 is CASSEPTGGWETQYF.

This clone is labeled medium-sized based on frequency. Read coverage stops 3 residues before the CDR3 terminus; the germline J gene supplies the remainder. This chain uses TRBV6-2 or TRBV6-3 with TRBJ2-1, with 7 bases that match TRBD2. This CDR3 contains 17 residues. Germline V gene sequence: CDR1 MNHEY, CDR2 SVGEGT. Unmatched junction bases numbered 5, after V lost 0 bases and J lost 0 bases. The sequenced part of the CDR3 DNA is TGTGCCAGCAGTTACTCGACTAGCCTGAGCTCCTACAATGAG. Translating it yields CASSYSTSLSSYNE. The CDR3, in full, reads CASSYSTSLSSYNEQFF.

About this clone itself: The read terminates 3 residues before the CDR3 end, so the remaining end is supplied by the germline J gene. The V and J genes are TRBV7-2 and TRBJ2-5, with 9 bases matching TRBD2. After removal of 5 bases from V and 5 bases from J, the junction contained 3 bases not matched to a gene. The length of the CDR3 is 13 residues. Germline assignment: CDR1 SGHTA and CDR2 FQGNSA. The CDR3 here is CASSTTSGETQYF. The CDR3 DNA, read in part, is TGTGCCAGCAGCACGACTAGCGGCGAGACC. Full variable domain (rest looked up from reference TRBV7-2 and TRBJ2-5): GAGVSQSPSNKVTEKGKDVELRCDPISGHTALYWYRQSLGQGLEFLIYFQGNSAPDKSGLPSDRFSAERTGGSVSTLTIQRTQQEDSAVYLCASSTTSGETQYFGPGTRLLVL.

Regarding this clone: The observed sequence ends 3 residues before the CDR3 terminus, with the missing tail filled in from the germline J gene. The chain has TRBV30 and TRBJ2-3; no firm D call. The CDR3 contains 12 residues. Trimming removed 0 bases from V and 5 bases from J, with 6 bases in between. CDR1 and CDR2 (germline): GTSNPN, SVGIG (reference sequence). CDR3 sequence: CAWSVNRDTQYF. CDR3 DNA, as far as it was read: TGTGCCTGGAGTGTAAACAGAGATACG.